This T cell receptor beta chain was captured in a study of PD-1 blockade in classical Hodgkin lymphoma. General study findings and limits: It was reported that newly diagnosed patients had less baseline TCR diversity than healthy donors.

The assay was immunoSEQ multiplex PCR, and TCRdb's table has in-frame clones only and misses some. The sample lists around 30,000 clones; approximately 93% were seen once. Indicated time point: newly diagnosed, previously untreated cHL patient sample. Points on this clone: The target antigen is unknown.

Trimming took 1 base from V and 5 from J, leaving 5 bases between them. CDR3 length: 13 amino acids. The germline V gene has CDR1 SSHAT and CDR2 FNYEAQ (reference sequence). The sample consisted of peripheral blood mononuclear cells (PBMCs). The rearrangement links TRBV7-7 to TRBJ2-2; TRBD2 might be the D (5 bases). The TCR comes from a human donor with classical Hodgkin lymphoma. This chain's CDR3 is CASSLERTGELFF. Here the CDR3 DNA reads TGTGCCAGCAGCTTAGAGCGGACCGGGGAGCTGTTTTTT.